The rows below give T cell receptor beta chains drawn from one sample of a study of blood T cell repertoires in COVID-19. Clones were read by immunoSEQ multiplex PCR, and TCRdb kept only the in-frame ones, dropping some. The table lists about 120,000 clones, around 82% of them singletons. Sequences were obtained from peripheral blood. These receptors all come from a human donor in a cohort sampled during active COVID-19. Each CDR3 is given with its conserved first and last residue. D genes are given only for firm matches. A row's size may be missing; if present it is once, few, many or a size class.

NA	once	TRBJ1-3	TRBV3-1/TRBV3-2	CASSHSGTLRRGTIYF	TGTGCCAGCAGCCATTCCGGGACACTCCGCCGAGGGACCATATATTTT
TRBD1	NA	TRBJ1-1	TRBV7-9	CASSFAGDSEAFF	TGTGCCAGCAGCTTCGCCGGGGACAGCGAAGCTTTCTTT
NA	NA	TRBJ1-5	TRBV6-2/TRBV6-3	CASSYAIPSNQPQHF	TGTGCCAGCAGTTACGCTATACCAAGCAATCAGCCCCAGCATTTT
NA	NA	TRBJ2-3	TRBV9	CASSGSGAASTWRTDTQYF	TGTGCCAGCAGCGGTTCCGGCGCGGCGTCAACCTGGCGCACAGATACGCAGTATTTT
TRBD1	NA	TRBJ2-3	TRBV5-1	CASSFQGASDTQYF	TGCGCCAGCAGCTTTCAGGGGGCGTCAGATACGCAGTATTTT
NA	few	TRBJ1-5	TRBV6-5	CASSYSHDQPQHF	TGTGCCAGCAGTTACTCACACGATCAGCCCCAGCATTTT
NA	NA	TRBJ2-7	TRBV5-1	CASSFNSYEQYF	TGCGCCAGCAGCTTCAACAGCTACGAGCAGTACTTC
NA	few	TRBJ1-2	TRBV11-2	CASSRGGDGYTF	TGTGCCAGCAGCCGAGGGGGGGATGGCTACACCTTC
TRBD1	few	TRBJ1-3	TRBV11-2	CASSPGQGAHTIYF	TGTGCCAGCAGCCCGGGACAGGGGGCCCACACCATATATTTT
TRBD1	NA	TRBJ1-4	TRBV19	CASTGGTGTNEKLFF	TGTGCCAGTACAGGGGGGACTGGTACTAATGAAAAACTGTTTTTT
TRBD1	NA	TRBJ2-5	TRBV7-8	CASSTDRATRGTQYF	TGTGCCAGCAGCACCGACAGGGCAACGAGGGGGACCCAGTACTTC
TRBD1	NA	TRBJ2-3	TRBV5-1	CASSLQGGTDTQYF	TGCGCCAGCAGCTTACAGGGGGGCACAGATACGCAGTATTTT
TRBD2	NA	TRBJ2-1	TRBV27	CASSRLVAGGHGEQFF	TGTGCCAGCAGTCGCCTCGTAGCGGGGGGGCACGGTGAGCAGTTCTTC
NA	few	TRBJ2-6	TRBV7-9	CASSLGSSGGANVLTF	TGTGCCAGCAGCTTAGGTTCCAGTGGTGGGGCCAACGTCCTGACTTTC
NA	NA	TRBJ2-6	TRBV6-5	CASRDGTAGANVLTF	TGTGCCAGCAGGGACGGGACTGCAGGGGCCAACGTCCTGACTTTC
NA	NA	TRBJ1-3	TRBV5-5	CASSIVANTIYF	TGTGCCAGCAGCATCGTAGCAAACACCATATATTTT
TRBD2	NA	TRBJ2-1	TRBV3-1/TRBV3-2	CASSHRGGSNEQFF	TGTGCCAGCAGCCACCGGGGGGGGTCCAATGAGCAGTTCTTC
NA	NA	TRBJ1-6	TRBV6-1	CASSETPNRDSPLHF	TGTGCCAGCAGTGAAACCCCAAACAGGGATTCACCCCTCCACTTT
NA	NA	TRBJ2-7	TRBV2	CASSEAGQSYEQYF	TGTGCCAGCAGTGAAGCAGGACAGAGTTACGAGCAGTACTTC
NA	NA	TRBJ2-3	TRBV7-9	CASTRGGGPSDTQYF	TGTGCCAGCACCAGAGGAGGGGGCCCTTCAGATACGCAGTATTTT
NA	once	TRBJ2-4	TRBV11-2	CASSLVSGGRNIQYF	TGTGCCAGCAGCTTAGTATCCGGGGGTAGAAACATTCAGTACTTC
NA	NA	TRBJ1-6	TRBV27	CASSSSREAGSPLHF	TGTGCCAGCAGTTCTTCCCGGGAGGCGGGTTCACCCCTCCACTTT
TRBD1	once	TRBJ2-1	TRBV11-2	CASSGRQGQAYNEQFF	TGTGCCAGCAGCGGCCGACAGGGGCAGGCCTACAATGAGCAGTTCTTC
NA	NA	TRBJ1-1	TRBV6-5	CASRGRGNTEAFF	TGTGCCAGCAGGGGGAGGGGGAACACTGAAGCTTTCTTT
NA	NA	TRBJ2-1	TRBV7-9	CASSRRVGATYNEQFF	TGTGCCAGCAGCCGCCGCGTGGGGGCCACCTACAATGAGCAGTTCTTC
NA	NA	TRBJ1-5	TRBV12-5	CASGLLRGPSENQPQHF	TGTGCTAGTGGTTTGTTGCGGGGGCCCTCAGAAAATCAGCCCCAGCATTTT
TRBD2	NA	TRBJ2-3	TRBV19	CASTPGLADTDTQYF	TGTGCCAGTACCCCTGGACTAGCGGACACAGATACGCAGTATTTT
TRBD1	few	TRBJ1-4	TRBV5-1	CASSTQQGVGEKLFF	TGCGCCAGCAGCACGCAACAGGGGGTGGGTGAAAAACTGTTTTTT
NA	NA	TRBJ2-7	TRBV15	CATSRDPGNSYEQYF	TGTGCCACCAGCAGAGATCCAGGGAATTCCTACGAGCAGTACTTC
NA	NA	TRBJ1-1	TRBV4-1	CASRGQSNTEAFF	TGCGCCAGCAGAGGACAGTCGAACACTGAAGCTTTCTTT
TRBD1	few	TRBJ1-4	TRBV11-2	CASSSQGAGEKLFF	TGTGCCAGCAGCTCACAGGGGGCCGGTGAAAAACTGTTTTTT
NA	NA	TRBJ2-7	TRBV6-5	CASTARLGGDYEQYF	TGTGCCAGCACAGCCCGCCTGGGCGGGGACTACGAGCAGTACTTC
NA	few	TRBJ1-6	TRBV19	CASKTANSPLHF	TGTGCCAGTAAAACAGCAAATTCACCCCTCCACTTT
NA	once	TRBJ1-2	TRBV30	CAWNSDSNYGYTF	TGTGCCTGGAACAGTGACAGTAACTATGGCTACACCTTC
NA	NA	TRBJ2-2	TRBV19	CASTISLTVNTGELFF	TGTGCCAGTACGATTTCTTTGACAGTGAACACCGGGGAGCTGTTTTTT
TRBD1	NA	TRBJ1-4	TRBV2	CASSKGTENEKLFF	TGTGCCAGCAGTAAGGGGACAGAGAATGAAAAACTGTTTTTT
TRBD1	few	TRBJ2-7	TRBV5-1	CASSVGQGAPYEQYF	TGCGCCAGCAGCGTAGGACAGGGGGCCCCCTACGAGCAGTACTTC
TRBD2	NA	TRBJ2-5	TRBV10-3	CAISVTSGAQETQYF	TGTGCCATCAGTGTGACTAGCGGGGCTCAAGAGACCCAGTACTTC
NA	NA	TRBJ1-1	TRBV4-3	CASSQRGKTGREDAFF	TGCGCCAGCAGCCAAAGAGGGAAGACAGGACGGGAGGACGCTTTCTTT
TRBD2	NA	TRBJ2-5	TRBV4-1	CASSPGTSGQETQYF	TGCGCCAGCAGCCCGGGGACTAGCGGGCAAGAGACCCAGTACTTC
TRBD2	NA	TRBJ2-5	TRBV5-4	CASSKGRGGDQETQYF	TGTGCCAGCAGCAAGGGTAGGGGAGGGGACCAAGAGACCCAGTACTTC
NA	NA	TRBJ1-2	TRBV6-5	CATGDYGYTF	TGTGCCACCGGGGACTATGGCTACACCTTC